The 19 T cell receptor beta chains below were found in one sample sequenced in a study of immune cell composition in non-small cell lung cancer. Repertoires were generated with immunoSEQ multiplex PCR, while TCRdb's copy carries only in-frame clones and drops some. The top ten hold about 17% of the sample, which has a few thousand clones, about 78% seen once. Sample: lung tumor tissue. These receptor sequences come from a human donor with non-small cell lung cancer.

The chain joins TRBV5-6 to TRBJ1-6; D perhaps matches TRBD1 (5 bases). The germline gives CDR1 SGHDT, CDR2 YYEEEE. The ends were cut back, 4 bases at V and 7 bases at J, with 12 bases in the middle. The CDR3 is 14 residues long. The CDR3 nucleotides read TGTGCCAGCAGCCTGGGGAGGGGCAATTCACCCCTCCACTTT. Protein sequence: CASSLGRGNSPLHF.

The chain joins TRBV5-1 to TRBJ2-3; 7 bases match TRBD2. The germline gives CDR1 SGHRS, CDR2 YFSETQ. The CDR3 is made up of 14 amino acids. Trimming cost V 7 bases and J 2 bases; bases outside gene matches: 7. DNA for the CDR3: TGCGCCAGCTCCGGCGGGAGTTTCACAGATACGCAGTATTTT. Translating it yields CASSGGSFTDTQYF.

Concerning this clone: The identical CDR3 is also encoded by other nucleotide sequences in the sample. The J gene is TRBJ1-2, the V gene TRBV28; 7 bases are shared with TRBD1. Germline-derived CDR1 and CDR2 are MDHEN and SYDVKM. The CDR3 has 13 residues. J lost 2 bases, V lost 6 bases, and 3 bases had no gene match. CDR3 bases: TGTGCCAGCAGACCACAGGGGAACTATGGCTACACCTTC. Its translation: CASRPQGNYGYTF.

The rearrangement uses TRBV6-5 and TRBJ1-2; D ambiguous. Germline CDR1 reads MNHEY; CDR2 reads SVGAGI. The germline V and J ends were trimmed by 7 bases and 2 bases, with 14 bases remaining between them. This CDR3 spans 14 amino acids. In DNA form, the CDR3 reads TGTGCCAGCAACACCCAAAGCGGGAACTATGGCTACACCTTC. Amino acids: CASNTQSGNYGYTF.

CDR3 DNA sequence: TGTGCCAGCAGCCCCCGTAGTAGCGGGTTTTACGAGCAGTACTTC. Translating it yields CASSPRSSGFYEQYF. The chain carries TRBV7-2 and TRBJ2-7, with 7 positions matching TRBD2. CDR3 size: 15 residues. Germline V gene lookup returns CDR1 SGHTA and CDR2 FQGNSA. Trimming took 5 bases from V and 4 from J; bases not matched to a gene: 11.

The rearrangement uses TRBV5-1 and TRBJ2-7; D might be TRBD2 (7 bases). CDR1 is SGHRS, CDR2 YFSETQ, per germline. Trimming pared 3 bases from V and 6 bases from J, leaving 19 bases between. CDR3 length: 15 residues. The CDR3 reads CASSWGSGEGGEQYF. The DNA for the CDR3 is TGCGCCAGCAGCTGGGGCTCAGGGGAGGGGGGCGAGCAGTACTTC.

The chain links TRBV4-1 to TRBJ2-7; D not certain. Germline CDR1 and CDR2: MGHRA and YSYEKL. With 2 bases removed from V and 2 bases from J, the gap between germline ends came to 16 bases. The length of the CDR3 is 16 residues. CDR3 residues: CASSQNYGVATYEQYF. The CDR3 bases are TGCGCCAGCAGCCAAAATTATGGAGTAGCCACCTACGAGCAGTACTTC.

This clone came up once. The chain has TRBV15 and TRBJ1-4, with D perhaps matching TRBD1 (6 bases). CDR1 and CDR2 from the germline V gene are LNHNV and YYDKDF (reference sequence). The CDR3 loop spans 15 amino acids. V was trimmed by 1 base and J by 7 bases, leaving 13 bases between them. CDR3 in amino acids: CATSRAGQSFEKLFF. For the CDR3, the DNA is TGTGCCACCAGCAGAGCCGGACAGAGTTTTGAAAAACTGTTTTTT.

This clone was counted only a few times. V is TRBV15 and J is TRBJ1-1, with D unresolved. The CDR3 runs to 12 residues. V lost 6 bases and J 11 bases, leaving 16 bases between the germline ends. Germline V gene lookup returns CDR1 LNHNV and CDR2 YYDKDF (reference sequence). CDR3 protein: CATSRSKLWAFF. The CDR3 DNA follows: TGTGCCACCAGTCGTTCGAAACTGTGGGCTTTCTTT.

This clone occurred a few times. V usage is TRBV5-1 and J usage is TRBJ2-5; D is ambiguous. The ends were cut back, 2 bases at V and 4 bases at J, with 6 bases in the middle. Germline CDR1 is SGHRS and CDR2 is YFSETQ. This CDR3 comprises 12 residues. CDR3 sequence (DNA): TGCGCCAGCAGCTTTTCCATAGAGACCCAGTACTTC. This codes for CASSFSIETQYF.

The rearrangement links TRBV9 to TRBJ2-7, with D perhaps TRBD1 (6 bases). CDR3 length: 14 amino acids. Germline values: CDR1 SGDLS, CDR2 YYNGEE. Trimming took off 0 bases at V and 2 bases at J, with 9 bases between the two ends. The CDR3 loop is CASSVGGHTYEQYF. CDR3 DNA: TGTGCCAGCAGCGTAGGGGGACACACCTACGAGCAGTACTTC.

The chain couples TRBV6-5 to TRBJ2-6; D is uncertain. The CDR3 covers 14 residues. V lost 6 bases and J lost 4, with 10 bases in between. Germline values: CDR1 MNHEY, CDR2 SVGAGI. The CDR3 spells CASSKALGANVLTF. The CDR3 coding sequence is TGTGCCAGCAGCAAAGCTTTGGGGGCCAACGTCCTGACTTTC.

CDR3 loop: CASSLVGAANQETQYF. CDR3 nucleotide sequence: TGTGCCAGCAGCTTGGTTGGTGCAGCGAACCAAGAGACCCAGTACTTC. V is TRBV7-2 and J is TRBJ2-5; D is ambiguous. The CDR3 is 16 amino acids. Trimming pared 3 bases from V and 0 bases from J, leaving 14 bases between. Looked up from germline, CDR1 is SGHTA and CDR2 is FQGNSA.

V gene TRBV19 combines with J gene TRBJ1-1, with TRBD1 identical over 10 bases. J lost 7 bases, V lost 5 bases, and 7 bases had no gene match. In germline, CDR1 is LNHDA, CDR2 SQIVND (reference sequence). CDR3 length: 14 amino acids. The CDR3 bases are TGTGCCAGTAGTTCCTGGGACAGGGGTGATGAAGCTTTCTTT. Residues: CASSSWDRGDEAFF.

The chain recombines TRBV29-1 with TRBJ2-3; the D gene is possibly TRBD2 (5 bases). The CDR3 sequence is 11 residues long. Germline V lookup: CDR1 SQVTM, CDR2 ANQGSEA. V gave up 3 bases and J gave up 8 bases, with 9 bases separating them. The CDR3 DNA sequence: TGCAGCGTTGACATGGAGGTTACGCAGTATTTT. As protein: CSVDMEVTQYF.

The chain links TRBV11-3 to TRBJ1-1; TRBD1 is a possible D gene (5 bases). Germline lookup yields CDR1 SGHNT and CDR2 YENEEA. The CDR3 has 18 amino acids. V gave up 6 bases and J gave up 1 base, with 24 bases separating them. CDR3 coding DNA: TGTGCCAGCAGTCAATGGCCTGGCCAAGGGGCCTCGAACACTGAAGCTTTCTTT. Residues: CASSQWPGQGASNTEAFF.

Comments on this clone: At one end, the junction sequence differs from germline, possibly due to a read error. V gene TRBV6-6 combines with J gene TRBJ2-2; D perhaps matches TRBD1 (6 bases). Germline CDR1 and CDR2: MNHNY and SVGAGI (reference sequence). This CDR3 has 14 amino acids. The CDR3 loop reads CASRVGAKTGELFF. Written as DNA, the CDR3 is TGTGCCAGCCGGGTGGGGGCGAAGACCGGGGAGCTGTTTTTT.

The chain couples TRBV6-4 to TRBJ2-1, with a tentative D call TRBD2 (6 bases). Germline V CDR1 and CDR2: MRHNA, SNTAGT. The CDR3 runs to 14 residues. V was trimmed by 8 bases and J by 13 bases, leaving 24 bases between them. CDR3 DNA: TGTGCCAGCGCCCCGGGTGGAGCTAGCGCTATCCAGTTCTTC. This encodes CASAPGGASAIQFF.

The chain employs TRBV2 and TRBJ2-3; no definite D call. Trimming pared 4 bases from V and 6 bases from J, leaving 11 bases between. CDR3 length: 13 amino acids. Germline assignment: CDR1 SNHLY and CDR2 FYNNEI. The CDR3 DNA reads TGTGCCAGCAGTGCCCTAGATGTGGATACGCAGTATTTT. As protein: CASSALDVDTQYF.